This TCR beta chain was sequenced during a study of blood T cell repertoires in COVID-19. Across the whole study: Acute and convalescent COVID-19 samples came from the United States, Italy and Spain.

Losses at the gene ends were 2 bases for V and 4 bases for J; bases not matched to a gene: 2. The germline V gene encodes CDR1 MDHEN and CDR2 SYDVKM. The CDR3 contains 14 residues. Seattle enrolled patients during active infection and tracked them longitudinally. The protocol was immunoSEQ multiplex PCR, while the TCRdb copy is restricted to in-frame clones and leaves out a portion. The sample lists about 180,000 clones, roughly 81% occurring once. This clonotype was sampled from a woman aged 80 or older with COVID-19, enrolled during active disease. The chain recombines TRBV28 with TRBJ2-1; 7 bases are a match to TRBD2. Sequencing used peripheral blood. CDR3 bases: TGTGCCAGCAGTTTACTAGCGGTGTACAATGAGCAGTTCTTC. Translating gives CASSLLAVYNEQFF.